This passage covers 30 T cell receptor beta chains from one sample sequenced in a study of blood T cell repertoires in COVID-19. Clones were read by immunoSEQ multiplex PCR, and TCRdb kept only the in-frame ones, dropping some. Of 100,000 to 150,000 clones in the sample, more than 60% were seen once. Input material: peripheral blood. The receptors stem from a woman aged 70-85 years with acute or convalescent COVID-19.

This clone is deemed medium-sized. This chain joins TRBV12-3 or TRBV12-4 and TRBJ2-2; TRBD2 is a possible D gene (5 bases). With 4 bases removed from V and 11 bases from J, the gap between germline ends came to 8 bases. The CDR3 runs 11 residues. CDR3 sequence: CASSSRTELFF. The CDR3, as DNA: TGTGCCAGCAGTTCAAGGACTGAGCTGTTTTTT.

J is TRBJ1-3 and V is TRBV6-1, with TRBD1 matching 7 bases. Germline CDR1 is MNHNS and CDR2 is SASEGT. The CDR3 is made up of 16 amino acids. Trimming at V came to 3 bases and at J to 0 bases, leaving 5 bases not matched to a gene. CDR3 sequence reads: CASSETGIFSGNTIYF. CDR3 sequence (DNA): TGTGCCAGCAGTGAGACAGGGATCTTCTCTGGAAACACCATATATTTT.

The V call is TRBV6-5, the J call TRBJ2-3, with 9 bases fitting TRBD1. CDR3 length equals 15 residues. V trimming: 6 bases; J trimming: 5 bases; junction bases outside the gene matches: 9. CDR1 MNHEY and CDR2 SVGAGI come from the germline V gene. The chain's CDR3 is CASRITGGGIDTQYF. The CDR3 DNA is TGTGCCAGCAGGATTACAGGGGGCGGGATAGATACGCAGTATTTT.

This chain's CDR3 is CASSQASGASYEQYF. CDR3 DNA: TGCGCCAGCAGCCAGGCTAGCGGGGCCTCCTACGAGCAGTACTTC. This chain connects TRBV4-1 to TRBJ2-7, with 9 bases lining up with TRBD2. This CDR3 spans 15 amino acids. Germline lookup yields CDR1 MGHRA and CDR2 YSYEKL. Trimming cost V 3 bases and J 0 bases; bases outside gene matches: 3.

The chain is built from TRBV9 and TRBJ2-3, with D possibly being TRBD2 (6 bases). Germline V gene data show CDR1 as SGDLS and CDR2 as YYNGEE. The CDR3 is made up of 15 amino acids. V lost 3 bases and J lost 0, with 11 bases in between. The CDR3: CASSDRGRSTDTQYF. DNA of the CDR3: TGTGCCAGCAGCGACCGAGGGAGGAGCACAGATACGCAGTATTTT.

J is TRBJ2-7 and V is TRBV9; D call uncertain. The CDR3 totals 15 residues. Germline V gives CDR1 SGDLS, CDR2 YYNGEE. V was clipped by 0 bases and J by 0 bases, with 10 bases between them. CDR3 in DNA: TGTGCCAGCAGCGTAGACGCGGCCAGCTCCTACGAGCAGTACTTC. Its protein product is CASSVDAASSYEQYF.

The chain links TRBV7-2 to TRBJ2-1; 11 bases are a match to TRBD2. The trim removed 7 bases at V and 9 bases at J, leaving 14 bases unmatched. Germline V gene lookup returns CDR1 SGHTA and CDR2 FQGNSA. This CDR3 contains 16 residues. The CDR3 loop reads CASIKGLLAGAGEQFF. The CDR3 DNA follows: TGTGCCAGCATCAAGGGCTTACTAGCGGGAGCGGGTGAGCAGTTCTTC.

This sequence joins TRBV4-2 and TRBJ1-2; no definite D call. The CDR3 has 15 residues. CDR1 is LGHNA, CDR2 YNFKEQ, per germline. Trimming left V 0 bases short and J 2 bases short, with 10 bases between. DNA for the CDR3: TGTGCCAGCAGCCAAGATAAAAGAGGGAACTATGGCTACACCTTC. Residues: CASSQDKRGNYGYTF.

This chain's CDR3 is CASSGDSPSNSPLHF. The CDR3 DNA is TGTGCCAGCAGTGGGGACAGCCCCTCTAATTCACCCCTCCACTTT. J is TRBJ1-6 and V is TRBV2; 7 bases map to TRBD1. The CDR3 is made up of 15 amino acids. Trimming cost V 4 bases and J 6 bases; bases outside gene matches: 6. CDR1 is SNHLY and CDR2 is FYNNEI in the germline V gene.

The chain has TRBV29-1 and TRBJ2-7; D possibly corresponds to TRBD2 (5 bases). Per the germline V gene, CDR1 is SQVTM and CDR2 is ANQGSEA. This CDR3 spans 13 amino acids. V dropped 2 bases and J dropped 4 bases, with 12 bases sitting between them. CDR3 region: CSVEWQDSYEQYF. The CDR3 bases are TGCAGCGTTGAATGGCAGGACTCTTACGAGCAGTACTTC.

The chain joins TRBV5-1 to TRBJ2-7; 7 bases are a match to TRBD1. Germline CDR1 is SGHRS and CDR2 is YFSETQ. This CDR3 is 16 amino acids long. With V trimmed by 4 bases and J by 0 bases, 10 bases remained unmatched. The CDR3 nucleotides are TGCGCCAGCAGCGGCCCTTGGACAGGAGCCTCCTACGAGCAGTACTTC. Residues: CASSGPWTGASYEQYF. The entire variable domain, with the rest obtained from reference TRBV5-1 and TRBJ2-7, is as follows: KAGVTQTPRYLIKTRGQQVTLSCSPISGHRSVSWYQQTPGQGLQFLFEYFSETQRNKGNFPGRFSGRQFSNSRSEMNVSTLELGDSALYLCASSGPWTGASYEQYFGPGTRLTVT.

At least ten counts were recorded for this clone. This rearrangement joins TRBV27 to TRBJ1-2; D possibly corresponds to TRBD1 (5 bases). The germline gives CDR1 MNHEY, CDR2 SMNVEV (reference sequence). Trimming removed 5 bases from V and 8 bases from J, with 21 bases in between. The CDR3 extends over 15 amino acids. The DNA of the CDR3 is TGTGCCAGCAGTCCCCTCCCAAGGGGCGCAGAGGGCTACACCTTC. Amino acids: CASSPLPRGAEGYTF.

V usage is TRBV21-1 and J usage is TRBJ2-7; whether TRBD1, the table's D call, matches the DNA was not checked. TRBV21-1 is a listed pseudogene. The CDR3 has 19 residues. The CDR3 DNA reads TGTGCCAGCAGCAATACCTCGGGACACAGCCATAATTCCTCCTACGAGCAGTACTTC. It encodes CASSNTSGHSHNSSYEQYF.

J is TRBJ2-4 and V is TRBV6-6, with TRBD1 matching 8 bases. CDR1 and CDR2 (germline): MNHNY, SVGAGI (reference sequence). After removal of 4 bases from V and 7 bases from J, the junction contained 6 bases not matched to a gene. The CDR3 is 14 residues long. CDR3 residues: CASSLGDRGNIQYF. CDR3 in DNA: TGTGCCAGCAGTTTAGGAGACAGGGGCAACATTCAGTACTTC.

This chain uses TRBV20-1 with TRBJ2-3; perhaps TRBD2 as D (5 bases). V was shortened by 3 bases and J by 3 bases, with 16 bases between the two germline ends. Germline V gene lookup returns CDR1 DFQATT and CDR2 SNEGSKA (reference sequence). This CDR3 spans 15 amino acids. The DNA of the CDR3 is TGCAGTGCTAGTGTCCGGGGAGCGCCTACAGATACGCAGTATTTT. The encoded protein is CSASVRGAPTDTQYF.

The V call is TRBV4-1, the J call TRBJ2-7; 9 nucleotides agree with TRBD1. Germline values: CDR1 MGHRA, CDR2 YSYEKL. This CDR3 has 15 residues. V lost 0 bases to trimming and J lost 3 bases; unmatched junction nucleotides: 3. The CDR3 nucleotides are TGCGCCAGCAGCCAAGACACGACAGGGGGCTACGAGCAGTACTTC. Protein: CASSQDTTGGYEQYF.

This clone was detected a few times. CDR3 amino acids: CASSLVGLAGYTDTQYF. The CDR3 nucleotides are TGTGCCAGCAGCTTAGTGGGACTAGCGGGATACACAGATACGCAGTATTTT. The V and J genes are TRBV13 and TRBJ2-3; 13 bases agree with TRBD2. V shed 1 base and J 2 bases; nucleotides not matched to a gene: 3. The CDR3 totals 17 residues. Germline V lookup: CDR1 PRHDT, CDR2 FYEKMQ (reference sequence).

This chain uses TRBV5-4 with TRBJ2-2; D is undetermined. Trimming took 0 bases from V and 6 from J, leaving 9 bases between them. Germline-derived CDR1 and CDR2 are SGHNT and YYREEE (reference sequence). The CDR3 spans 14 residues. CDR3 coding DNA: TGTGCCAGCAGCTTGGGGAGCGTTCCCGGGGAGCTGTTTTTT. This translates into CASSLGSVPGELFF.

The rearrangement joins TRBV14 to TRBJ2-4; D may be TRBD2 (6 bases). The CDR3 spans 13 residues. Trimming stripped 1 base from V and 9 bases from J, with 10 bases between. The germline V gene has CDR1 SGHDN and CDR2 FVKESK. The CDR3 DNA sequence: TGTGCCAGCAGCCAAGGGCCGGAGGGCATTCAGTACTTC. Translated: CASSQGPEGIQYF.

V usage is TRBV7-9 and J usage is TRBJ2-1, with TRBD2 identical over 11 bases. The trim removed 6 bases at V and 8 bases at J, leaving 9 bases unmatched. This CDR3 has 15 residues. Germline V CDR1 and CDR2: SEHNR, FQNEAQ (reference sequence). CDR3 DNA: TGTGCCAGCAGTCCTGCTACTAGCGGGAGTTATGAGCAGTTCTTC. Its protein is CASSPATSGSYEQFF. The whole variable domain, filled in from reference TRBV7-9 and TRBJ2-1, reads DTGVSQNPRHKITKRGQNVTFRCDPISEHNRLYWYRQTLGQGPEFLTYFQNEAQLEKSRLLSDRFSAERPKGSFSTLEIQRTEQGDSAMYLCASSPATSGSYEQFFGPGTRLTVL.

The V gene is TRBV4-3, the J gene TRBJ2-2; possible D gene TRBD2, 6 bases. The ends were cut back, 2 bases at V and 4 bases at J, with 8 bases in the middle. The CDR3 covers 14 residues. Germline V gene sequence: CDR1 LGHNA, CDR2 YSLEER. In DNA form, the CDR3 reads TGCGCCAGCAGCCAAAACGGGGGCACCGGGGAGCTGTTTTTT. Translated, it gives CASSQNGGTGELFF.

The chain recombines TRBV10-3 with TRBJ2-7, with a weak D call TRBD2 (6 bases). The CDR3 contains 15 residues. V was cut by 5 bases and J by 1 base, with 15 bases left in between. Looked up from germline, CDR1 is ENHRY and CDR2 is SYGVKD. The CDR3 loop is CAISTFGGASYEQYF. The CDR3 DNA reads TGTGCCATCAGTACCTTTGGAGGGGCGTCCTACGAGCAGTACTTC.

This clone was detected once. The rearrangement uses TRBV28 and TRBJ2-1; 8 nucleotides agree with TRBD2. The CDR3 totals 17 residues. Germline V gene lookup returns CDR1 MDHEN and CDR2 SYDVKM. The J segment lost 7 bases and the V segment lost 2 bases, leaving 13 bases of the junction unmatched. Here the CDR3 reads CASSLRMGLAGTNEQFF. DNA for the CDR3: TGTGCCAGCAGTTTACGAATGGGGCTAGCGGGTACAAATGAGCAGTTCTTC.

The J gene is TRBJ2-7, the V gene TRBV5-1; TRBD2 agrees at 14 bases. Germline loops: CDR1 SGHRS, CDR2 YFSETQ. Unmatched junction bases numbered 7, after V lost 0 bases and J lost 11 bases. There are 15 residues in the CDR3. The CDR3 bases are TGCGCCAGCAGCTTGGGCCGGGGGACTAGCGGGGGAAAGTACTTC. It yields the protein CASSLGRGTSGGKYF. Full variable domain (rest looked up from reference TRBV5-1 and TRBJ2-7): KAGVTQTPRYLIKTRGQQVTLSCSPISGHRSVSWYQQTPGQGLQFLFEYFSETQRNKGNFPGRFSGRQFSNSRSEMNVSTLELGDSALYLCASSLGRGTSGGKYFGPGTRLTVT.

The chain combines TRBV10-1 with TRBJ2-1, with 9 bases lining up with TRBD2. Trimming at V came to 4 bases and at J to 1 base, leaving 5 bases not matched to a gene. CDR1 WNHNN and CDR2 SYGVQD come from the germline V gene (reference sequence). CDR3 length: 16 residues. The CDR3 here is CASSGSGSVSYNEQFF. The CDR3 DNA is TGCGCCAGCAGTGGTAGCGGGAGCGTATCCTACAATGAGCAGTTCTTC.

The chain has TRBV5-4 and TRBJ1-2; D may be TRBD1 (5 bases). Trimming cost V 1 base and J 7 bases, with 17 bases left between them. The CDR3 loop spans 15 amino acids. The germline V gene has CDR1 SGHNT and CDR2 YYREEE (reference sequence). CDR3 nucleotide sequence: TGTGCCAGCAGCTTGTGGGGCCCTATCCCCCTTGGCTACACCTTC. Its translation: CASSLWGPIPLGYTF.

This chain connects TRBV25-1 to TRBJ1-4; TRBD1 might be the D (6 bases). This CDR3 spans 15 amino acids. Germline CDR1 and CDR2: MGHDK and SYGVNS. V was clipped by 3 bases and J by 6 bases, with 14 bases between them. The CDR3 loop reads CASSDYTGLDEKLFF. CDR3 DNA: TGTGCCAGCAGTGATTATACAGGGTTGGATGAAAAACTGTTTTTT.

This clone was recorded a few times. The chain recombines TRBV9 with TRBJ1-1; 7 bases map to TRBD1. CDR1 and CDR2 from the germline V gene are SGDLS and YYNGEE. This CDR3 has 13 residues. The V segment lost 3 bases and the J segment 4 bases; nucleotides outside the gene matches: 3. This chain's CDR3 is CASSARQGTEAFF. CDR3 nucleotide sequence: TGTGCCAGCAGCGCGAGACAGGGCACTGAAGCTTTCTTT.

The gene calls are TRBV7-9 and TRBJ1-2; D is ambiguous. Germline loops: CDR1 SEHNR, CDR2 FQNEAQ (reference sequence). The CDR3 loop spans 12 amino acids. The V end lost 2 bases, the J end lost 6 bases, and 7 bases lay between the germline ends. CDR3 protein: CASSLTRDGYTF. CDR3 DNA: TGTGCCAGCAGCTTAACCCGGGATGGCTACACCTTC.

The chain is built from TRBV28 and TRBJ2-3; 8 bases agree with TRBD1. Germline-derived CDR1 and CDR2 are MDHEN and SYDVKM. V was pared by 0 bases and J by 1 base, with 3 bases of the junction left unmatched. The CDR3 length is 16 residues. The CDR3 DNA follows: TGTGCCAGCAGTTTATGGGGGACAGGCCGCACAGATACGCAGTATTTT. Its protein product is CASSLWGTGRTDTQYF.